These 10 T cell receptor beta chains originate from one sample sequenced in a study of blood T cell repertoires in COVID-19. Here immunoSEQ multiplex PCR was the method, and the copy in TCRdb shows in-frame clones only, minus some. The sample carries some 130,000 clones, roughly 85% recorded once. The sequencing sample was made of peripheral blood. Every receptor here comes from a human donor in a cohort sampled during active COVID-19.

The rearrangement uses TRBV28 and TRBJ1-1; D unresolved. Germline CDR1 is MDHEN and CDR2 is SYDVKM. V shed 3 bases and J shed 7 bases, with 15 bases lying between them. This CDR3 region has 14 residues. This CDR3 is CASSLGSITLEAFF. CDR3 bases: TGTGCCAGCAGTTTGGGCAGCATTACCCTTGAAGCTTTCTTT.

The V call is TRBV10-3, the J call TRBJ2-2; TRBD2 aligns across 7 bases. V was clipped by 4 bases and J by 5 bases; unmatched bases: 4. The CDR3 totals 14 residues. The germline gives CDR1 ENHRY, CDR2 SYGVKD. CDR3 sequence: CAISAGGGTGELFF. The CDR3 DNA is TGTGCCATCAGTGCTGGGGGGGGTACCGGGGAGCTGTTTTTT.

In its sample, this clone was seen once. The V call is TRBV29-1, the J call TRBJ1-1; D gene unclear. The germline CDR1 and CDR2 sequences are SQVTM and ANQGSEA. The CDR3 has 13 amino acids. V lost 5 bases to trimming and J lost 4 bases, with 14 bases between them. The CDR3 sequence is CSVWSITSTEAFF. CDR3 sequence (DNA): TGCAGCGTTTGGTCGATAACGAGCACTGAAGCTTTCTTT.

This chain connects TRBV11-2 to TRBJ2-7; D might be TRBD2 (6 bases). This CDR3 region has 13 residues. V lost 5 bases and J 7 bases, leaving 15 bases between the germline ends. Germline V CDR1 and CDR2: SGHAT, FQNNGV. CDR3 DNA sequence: TGTGCCAGCAGCCCGCGACTAGGTGAAGAGCAGTACTTC. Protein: CASSPRLGEEQYF.

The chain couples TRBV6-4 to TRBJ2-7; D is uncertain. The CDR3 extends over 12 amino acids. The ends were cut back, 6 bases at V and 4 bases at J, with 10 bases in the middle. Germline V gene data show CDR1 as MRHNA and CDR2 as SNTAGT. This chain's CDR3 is CASSPSEYEQYV. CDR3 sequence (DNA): TGTGCCAGCAGCCCCAGCGAATACGAGCAGTACGTC.

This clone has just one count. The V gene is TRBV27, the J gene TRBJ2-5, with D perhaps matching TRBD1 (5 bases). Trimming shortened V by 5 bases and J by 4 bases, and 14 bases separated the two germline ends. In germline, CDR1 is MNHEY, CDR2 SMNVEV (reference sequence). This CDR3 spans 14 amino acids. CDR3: CASSPEGVGETQYF. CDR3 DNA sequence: TGTGCCAGCAGTCCAGAAGGGGTTGGAGAGACCCAGTACTTC.

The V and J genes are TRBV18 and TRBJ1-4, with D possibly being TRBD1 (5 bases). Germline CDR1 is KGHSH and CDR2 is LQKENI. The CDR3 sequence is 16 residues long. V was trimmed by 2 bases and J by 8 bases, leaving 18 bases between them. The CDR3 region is CASSPEIVRVEEKLFF. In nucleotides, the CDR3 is TGTGCCAGCTCACCAGAGATCGTCAGGGTAGAGGAAAAACTGTTTTTT.

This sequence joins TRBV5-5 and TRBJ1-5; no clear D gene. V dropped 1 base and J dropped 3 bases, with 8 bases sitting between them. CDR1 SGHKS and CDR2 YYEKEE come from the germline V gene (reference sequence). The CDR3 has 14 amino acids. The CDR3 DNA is TGTGCCAGCAGCTTGTTGGCCGACAATCAGCCCCAGCATTTT. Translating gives CASSLLADNQPQHF.

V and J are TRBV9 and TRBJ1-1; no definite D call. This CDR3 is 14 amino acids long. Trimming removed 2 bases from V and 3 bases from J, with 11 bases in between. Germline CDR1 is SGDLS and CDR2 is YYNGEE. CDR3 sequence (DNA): TGTGCCAGCAGCGTGACAAGTAGCGACACTGAAGCTTTCTTT. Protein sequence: CASSVTSSDTEAFF.

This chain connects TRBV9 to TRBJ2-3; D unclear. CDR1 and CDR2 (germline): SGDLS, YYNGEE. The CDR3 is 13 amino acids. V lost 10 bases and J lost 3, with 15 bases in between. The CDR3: CASSWSRTDTQYF. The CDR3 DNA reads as TGTGCCTCCAGCTGGAGTCGAACAGATACGCAGTATTTT.